This T cell receptor (beta chain) came from a study of STAT5B mutations in CD4+ large granular lymphocyte leukemia. Study context: Among healthy controls, a particular HLA allele went with more CDR3 'QG' motifs.

The V and J ends lost 3 bases and 5 bases, in that order; junction bases with no gene match: 0. Germline V lookup: CDR1 ENHRY, CDR2 SYGVKD. CDR3 length: 13 amino acids. The protocol was immunoSEQ multiplex PCR, while the TCRdb copy is restricted to in-frame clones and leaves out a portion. There are about 30,000 clones in the sample; approximately 79% occur only once, and around 2.3% lies in the top ten. For this clone: Its target is not known.

Broader study findings: The CD4+ versus CD8+ T-LGLL clonality difference may reflect limited sample size. 8/27 top patient clones versus 2/35 control clones were TRBV06-family.

This chain joins TRBV10-3 and TRBJ1-4; the match to TRBD1 covers 7 bases. Sequencing input: CD4+ T cells from blood buffy coats. The sequence was collected from a human donor in good health. The CDR3 DNA reads TGTGCCATCAGTGACAGGGGGAATGAAAAACTGTTTTTT. Protein sequence: CAISDRGNEKLFF.